Listed below are T cell receptor beta chains from one sample, sequenced in a study of blood T cell repertoires in COVID-19. Only in-frame clones appear in the TCRdb table, and some are missing; sequencing was by immunoSEQ multiplex PCR. The sample holds roughly 180,000 clones, approximately 89% seen once. The sample consisted of peripheral blood. These receptors were collected from a woman in her 30s with acute or convalescent COVID-19. The conserved cysteine and the conserved F or W are not part of the CDR3 here. Fields, in order: V gene, J gene, CDR3 length, CDR3 protein.

>TRBV25-1|TRBJ1-5|12
ASSAHGTAQPQH
>TRBV6-1|TRBJ2-1|11
ASSEARLMEQF
>TRBV3-1/TRBV3-2|TRBJ2-7|13
ASSQDIFLSYEQY
>TRBV3-1/TRBV3-2|TRBJ2-7|13
ASSQSYLSSYEQY
>TRBV18|TRBJ2-7|13
ASSPGRGDTYEQY
>TRBV11-2|TRBJ2-3|11
ASMWLISDTQY
>TRBV28|TRBJ2-1|14
ASSGGGAGSYNEQF
>TRBV6-5|TRBJ2-7|12
ASSRRQGAYEQY
>TRBV28|TRBJ2-3|13
ASSSLPRSTDTQY
>TRBV6-6|TRBJ2-1|17
ASSPRGLAGGPIRYEQF
>TRBV9|TRBJ1-2|12
ASSVDAEKSGYT
>TRBV5-8|TRBJ1-5|9
ASSFGQPQH
>TRBV30|TRBJ2-2|12
AWAGLTNTGELF
>TRBV28|TRBJ1-1|15
ASSPVRKVAADTEAF
>TRBV19|TRBJ1-1|11
ASSIGVDTEAF
>TRBV6-5|TRBJ2-7|10
ASTTSEYEQY
>TRBV20-1|TRBJ2-7|9
SGWSSYEQY
>TRBV5-5|TRBJ2-1|13
ASSLILTGHNEQF
>TRBV21-1|TRBJ2-3|10
ASSKESDTQY
>TRBV3-1/TRBV3-2|TRBJ2-5|12
ASSQGTSPETQY
>TRBV28|TRBJ1-6|10
ASNSHNSPLH
>TRBV5-1|TRBJ2-7|12
ASSFPGGEYEQY
>TRBV5-1|TRBJ2-1|12
ASSPGTIHNEQF
>TRBV7-9|TRBJ2-7|12
ASSLRTGPYEQY
>TRBV30|TRBJ1-1|9
AWSVTRSVL
>TRBV28|TRBJ1-2|10
ASGTGGYGYT
>TRBV7-6|TRBJ2-1|11
ASSTRDYNEQF
>TRBV28|TRBJ2-7|12
ASSTGQAPYEQY
>TRBV28|TRBJ2-1|12
ASRAGTAYNEQF
>TRBV6-6|TRBJ2-2|12
ASRKEGSTGELF
>TRBV28|TRBJ2-7|9
ASSLSDEQY
>TRBV19|TRBJ1-5|14
ASSMGRPDGNQPQH
>TRBV6-5|TRBJ1-1|13
ASSYGSGWNTEAF
>TRBV30|TRBJ2-1|9
AWSVRAEQF
>TRBV7-6|TRBJ2-5|13
ASSDAGGKTETQY
>TRBV28|TRBJ2-7|15
ASSFRDRDDPSYEQY
>TRBV18|TRBJ1-2|11
ASSPDRGHGYT
>TRBV4-1|TRBJ1-1|12
ASSQEPSHTEAF
>TRBV7-2|TRBJ1-4|12
ASSPVLANEKLF
>TRBV5-1|TRBJ2-2|13
ASRRGLEGAGELF
>TRBV5-6|TRBJ1-1|12
ASSLAAGGTEAF
>TRBV5-1|TRBJ2-5|11
ASSLSTGGTQY
>TRBV23-1|TRBJ1-6|14
ASSPGGQGGDSPLH
>TRBV7-9|TRBJ2-3|12
ASSFTGYGDTQY
>TRBV29-1|TRBJ2-4|10
SVRNPGNIQY